This T cell receptor beta chain is drawn from a study of blood T cell repertoires in COVID-19. Study-level background: Collection of acute and convalescent COVID-19 samples took place in the United States, Italy and Spain. From T cells, B-cell-depleted T cells, or PBMCs came the material, which was cDNA or gDNA.

The CDR3 totals 15 residues. Trimming shortened V by 0 bases and J by 7 bases, and 13 bases separated the two germline ends. From germline, CDR1 is SGHAT and CDR2 FQNNGV. In the source study's methods: Scientists estimated how many nucleated cells there were by amplifying reference gene primers. Method: immunoSEQ multiplex PCR; TCRdb's copy keeps in-frame clones and lacks some. V and J calls and clone size come straight from that table; D and trimming were deduced from the DNA. This table holds 220,000 or so clones, under 90% found once. V is TRBV11-2 and J is TRBJ1-3, with D possibly matching TRBD1 (5 bases). Sequenced: peripheral blood. The clonotype comes from a woman aged 60 to 75 who had recovered from COVID-19. CDR3 sequence: CASSLDGTAGNTIYF. The DNA for the CDR3 is TGTGCCAGCAGCTTAGATGGCACCGCAGGGAACACCATATATTTT. The variable domain in full, completed from reference TRBV11-2 and TRBJ1-3, reads EAGVAQSPRYKIIEKRQSVAFWCNPISGHATLYWYQQILGQGPKLLIQFQNNGVVDDSQLPKDRFSAERLKGVDSTLKIQPAKLEDSAVYLCASSLDGTAGNTIYFGEGSWLTVV.